This T cell receptor beta chain was obtained from a study of shared clonotypes between healthy human individuals. At the level of the study: Three CD4 naive, three CD4 memory, two CD8 naive and one CD8 memory plate were used per donor.

From germline, CDR1 is SEHNR and CDR2 FQNEAQ (reference sequence). Trimming removed 4 bases at V and 8 bases at J, with 11 bases between. CDR3 length: 13 residues. The method was immunoSEQ multiplex PCR; TCRdb's version includes in-frame clones alone and lacks a portion of them. Here the sample spans nearly 1 million clones, 70% to 85% being singletons. Input material: memory CD4+ T cells sorted from blood. The subset here: CD45RA-negative fraction. The rearrangement links TRBV7-9 to TRBJ1-4; tentative D call: TRBD1 (5 bases). The receptor's source is a man aged 18 to 35 in good health. CDR3 region: CASSYGGREKLFF. CDR3 in DNA: TGTGCCAGCAGCTACGGGGGTCGGGAAAAACTGTTTTTT. The complete variable domain, with remaining parts taken from reference TRBV7-9 and TRBJ1-4, reads DTGVSQNPRHKITKRGQNVTFRCDPISEHNRLYWYRQTLGQGPEFLTYFQNEAQLEKSRLLSDRFSAERPKGSFSTLEIQRTEQGDSAMYLCASSYGGREKLFFGSGTQLSVL.